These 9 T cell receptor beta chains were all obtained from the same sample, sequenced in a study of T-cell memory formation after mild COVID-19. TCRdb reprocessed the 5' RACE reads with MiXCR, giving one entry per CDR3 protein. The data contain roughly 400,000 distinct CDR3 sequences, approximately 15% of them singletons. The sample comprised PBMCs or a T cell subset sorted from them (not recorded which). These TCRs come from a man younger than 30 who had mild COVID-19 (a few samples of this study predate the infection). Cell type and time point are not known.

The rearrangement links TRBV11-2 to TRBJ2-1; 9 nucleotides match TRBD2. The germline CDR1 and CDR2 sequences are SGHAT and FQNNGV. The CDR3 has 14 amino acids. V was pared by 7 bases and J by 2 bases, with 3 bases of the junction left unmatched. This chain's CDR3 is CASTRGGAYNEQFF. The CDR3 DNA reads TGTGCCAGCACGCGGGGGGGAGCCTACAATGAGCAGTTCTTC. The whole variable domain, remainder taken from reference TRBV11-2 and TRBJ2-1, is EAGVAQSPRYKIIEKRQSVAFWCNPISGHATLYWYQQILGQGPKLLIQFQNNGVVDDSQLPKDRFSAERLKGVDSTLKIQPAKLEDSAVYLCASTRGGAYNEQFFGPGTRLTVL.

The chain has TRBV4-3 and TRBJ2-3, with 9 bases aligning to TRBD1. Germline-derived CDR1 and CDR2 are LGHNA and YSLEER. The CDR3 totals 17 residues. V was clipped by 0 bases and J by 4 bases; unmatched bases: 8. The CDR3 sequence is CASSQDAGTGLPDTQYF. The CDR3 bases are TGCGCCAGCAGCCAAGATGCGGGGACAGGGCTTCCAGATACGCAGTATTTT.

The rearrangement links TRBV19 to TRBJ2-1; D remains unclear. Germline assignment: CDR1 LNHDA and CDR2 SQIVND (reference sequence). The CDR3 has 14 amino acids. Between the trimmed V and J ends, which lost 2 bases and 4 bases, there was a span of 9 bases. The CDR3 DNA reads TGTGCCAGTAGTATATCTCGGCTATACAATGAGCAGTTCTTC. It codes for CASSISRLYNEQFF.

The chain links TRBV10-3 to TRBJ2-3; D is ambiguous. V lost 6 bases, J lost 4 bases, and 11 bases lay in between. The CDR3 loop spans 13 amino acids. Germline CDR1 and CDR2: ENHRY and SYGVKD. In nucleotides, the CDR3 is TGTGCCATCAGCAGCCACCTAGCAGATACGCAGTATTTT. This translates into CAISSHLADTQYF.

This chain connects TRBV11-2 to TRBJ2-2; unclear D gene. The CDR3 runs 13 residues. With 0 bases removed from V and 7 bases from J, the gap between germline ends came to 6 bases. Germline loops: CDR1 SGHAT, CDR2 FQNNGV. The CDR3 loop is CASSLEVIGELFF. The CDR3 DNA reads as TGTGCCAGCAGCTTAGAAGTGATCGGGGAGCTGTTTTTT.

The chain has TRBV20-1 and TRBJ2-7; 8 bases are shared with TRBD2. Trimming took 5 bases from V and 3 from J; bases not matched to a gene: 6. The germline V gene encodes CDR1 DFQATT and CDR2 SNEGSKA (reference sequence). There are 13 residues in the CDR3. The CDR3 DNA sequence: TGCAGTGCTGGGGGACTAGGGAGCTACGAGCAGTACGTC. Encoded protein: CSAGGLGSYEQYV.

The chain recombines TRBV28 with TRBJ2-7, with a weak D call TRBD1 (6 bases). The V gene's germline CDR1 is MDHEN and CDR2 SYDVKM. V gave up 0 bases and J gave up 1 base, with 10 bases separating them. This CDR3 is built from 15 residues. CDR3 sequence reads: CASSLWQGQSYEQYF. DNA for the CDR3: TGTGCCAGCAGTTTATGGCAGGGGCAGTCCTACGAGCAGTACTTC.

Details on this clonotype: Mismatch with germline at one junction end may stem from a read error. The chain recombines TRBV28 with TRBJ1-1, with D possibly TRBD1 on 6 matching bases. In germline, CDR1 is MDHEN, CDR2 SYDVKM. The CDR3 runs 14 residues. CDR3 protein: CASSTSPQGPLLEF. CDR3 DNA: TGTGCCAGCAGTACCTCTCCACAGGGCCCTTTATTGGAATTT.

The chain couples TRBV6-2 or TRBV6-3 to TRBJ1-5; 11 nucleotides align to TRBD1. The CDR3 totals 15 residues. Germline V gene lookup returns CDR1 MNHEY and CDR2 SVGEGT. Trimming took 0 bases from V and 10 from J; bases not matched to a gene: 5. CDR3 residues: CASSYSTGQGGPQHF. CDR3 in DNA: TGTGCCAGCAGTTACTCGACGGGACAGGGGGGACCCCAGCATTTT.